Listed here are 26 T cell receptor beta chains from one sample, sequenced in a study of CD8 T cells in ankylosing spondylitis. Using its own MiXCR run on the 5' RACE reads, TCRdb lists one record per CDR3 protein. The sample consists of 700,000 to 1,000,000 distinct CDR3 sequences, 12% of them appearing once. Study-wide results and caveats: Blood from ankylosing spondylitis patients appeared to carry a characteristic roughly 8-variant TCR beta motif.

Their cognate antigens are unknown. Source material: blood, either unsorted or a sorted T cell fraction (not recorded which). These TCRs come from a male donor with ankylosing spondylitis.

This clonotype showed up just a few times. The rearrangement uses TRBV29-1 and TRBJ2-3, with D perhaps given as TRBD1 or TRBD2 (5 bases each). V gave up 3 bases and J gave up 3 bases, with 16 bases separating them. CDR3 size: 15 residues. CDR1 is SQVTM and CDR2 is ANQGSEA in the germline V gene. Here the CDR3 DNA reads TGCAGCGTTGATTTGCCAAACGAGGGGACAGATACGCAGTATTTT. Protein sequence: CSVDLPNEGTDTQYF.

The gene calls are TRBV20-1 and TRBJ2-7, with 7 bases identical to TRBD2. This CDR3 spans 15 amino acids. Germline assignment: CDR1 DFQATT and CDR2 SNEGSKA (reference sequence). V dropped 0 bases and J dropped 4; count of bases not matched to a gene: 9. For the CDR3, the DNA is TGCAGTGCTAGAGATACGGCTAGCGGACTGTACGAGCAGTACTTC. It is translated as CSARDTASGLYEQYF.

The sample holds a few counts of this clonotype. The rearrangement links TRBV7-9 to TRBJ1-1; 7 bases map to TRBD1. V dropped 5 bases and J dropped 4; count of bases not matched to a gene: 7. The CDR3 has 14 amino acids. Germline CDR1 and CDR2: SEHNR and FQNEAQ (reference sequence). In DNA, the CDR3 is TGTGCCAGCAGCCCCGAGGGGGCGGGCACTGAAGCTTTCTTT. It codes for CASSPEGAGTEAFF.

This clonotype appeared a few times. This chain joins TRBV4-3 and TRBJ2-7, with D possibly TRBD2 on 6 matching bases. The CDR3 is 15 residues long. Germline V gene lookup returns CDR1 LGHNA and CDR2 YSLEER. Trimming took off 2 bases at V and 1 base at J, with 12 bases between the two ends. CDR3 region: CASSQSGLASYEQYF. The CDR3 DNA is TGCGCCAGCAGCCAAAGCGGTCTAGCGTCCTACGAGCAGTACTTC.

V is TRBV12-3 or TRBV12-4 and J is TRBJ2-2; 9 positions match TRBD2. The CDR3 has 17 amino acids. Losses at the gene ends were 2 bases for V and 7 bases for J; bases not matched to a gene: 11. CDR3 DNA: TGTGCCAGCAGTTTAAAGGGTCTAGCGGGATCGAACGGGGAGCTGTTTTTT. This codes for CASSLKGLAGSNGELFF.

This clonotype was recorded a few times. The CDR3 coding sequence is TGTGCCAGCAGCCGCCCGGCCGGGGAGCTGTTTTTT. Translating gives CASSRPAGELFF. The chain is built from TRBV11-2 and TRBJ2-2; D gene unclear. This CDR3 spans 12 amino acids. Trimming cost V 5 bases and J 6 bases, with 7 bases left between them. Germline CDR1 and CDR2: SGHAT and FQNNGV.

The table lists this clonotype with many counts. CDR3 bases: TGCGCCAGCAGCTTGAACAGCTATGGGGGCTACACCTTC. Translation: CASSLNSYGGYTF. V is TRBV5-1 and J is TRBJ1-2; D gene ambiguous. The germline gives CDR1 SGHRS, CDR2 YFSETQ. With 1 base removed from V and 8 bases from J, the gap between germline ends came to 12 bases. The CDR3 extends over 13 amino acids.

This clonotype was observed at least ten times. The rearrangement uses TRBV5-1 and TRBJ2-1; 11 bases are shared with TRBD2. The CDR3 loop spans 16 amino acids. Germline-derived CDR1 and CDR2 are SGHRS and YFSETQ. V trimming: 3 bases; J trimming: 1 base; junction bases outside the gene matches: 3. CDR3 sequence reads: CASSSGLADSYNEQFF. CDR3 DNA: TGCGCCAGCAGCTCGGGACTAGCGGATTCCTACAATGAGCAGTTCTTC.

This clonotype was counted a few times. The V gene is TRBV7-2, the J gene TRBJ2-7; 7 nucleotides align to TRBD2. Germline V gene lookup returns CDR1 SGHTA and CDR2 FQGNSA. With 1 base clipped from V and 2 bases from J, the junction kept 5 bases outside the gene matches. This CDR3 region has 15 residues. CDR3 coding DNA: TGTGCCAGCAGCTTAGGCTGGGGAGGGACCTACGAGCAGTACTTC. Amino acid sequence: CASSLGWGGTYEQYF.

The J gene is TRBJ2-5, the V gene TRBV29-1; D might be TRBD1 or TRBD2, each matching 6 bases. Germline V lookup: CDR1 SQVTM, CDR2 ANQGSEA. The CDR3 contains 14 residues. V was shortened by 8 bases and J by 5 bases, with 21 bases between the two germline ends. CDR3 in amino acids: CSLSRPGGGETQYF. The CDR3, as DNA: TGCAGCCTATCCCGCCCCGGGGGCGGGGAGACCCAGTACTTC.

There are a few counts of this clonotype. This CDR3 reads CASCSRELNRETQYF. CDR3 in DNA: TGCGCCAGCTGTTCCCGGGAGTTAAACAGAGAGACCCAGTACTTC. The rearrangement joins TRBV10-2 to TRBJ2-5; TRBD2 might be the D (6 bases). The CDR3 contains 15 residues. Trimming took 8 bases from V and 4 from J, leaving 20 bases between them. Germline V gene data show CDR1 as WSHSY and CDR2 as SAAADI.

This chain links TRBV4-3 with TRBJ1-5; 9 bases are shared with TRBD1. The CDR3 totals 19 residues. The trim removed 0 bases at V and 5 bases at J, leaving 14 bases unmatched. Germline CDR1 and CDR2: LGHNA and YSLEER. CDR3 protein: CASSQDLLTWTGVDQPQHF. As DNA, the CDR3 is TGCGCCAGCAGCCAAGACCTTCTTACTTGGACAGGGGTCGATCAGCCCCAGCATTTT.

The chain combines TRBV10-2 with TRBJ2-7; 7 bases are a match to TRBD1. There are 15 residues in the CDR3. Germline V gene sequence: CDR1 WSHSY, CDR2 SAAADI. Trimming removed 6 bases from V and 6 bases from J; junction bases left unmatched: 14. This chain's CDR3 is CASRESTGTVFEQYF. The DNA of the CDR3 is TGCGCCAGCAGAGAATCAACCGGGACAGTGTTCGAGCAGTACTTC.

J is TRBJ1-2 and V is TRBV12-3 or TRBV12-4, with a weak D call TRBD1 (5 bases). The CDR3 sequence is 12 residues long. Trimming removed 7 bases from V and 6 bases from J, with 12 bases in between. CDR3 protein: CASKGVRDGYTF. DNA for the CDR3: TGTGCCAGCAAAGGGGTGCGGGATGGCTACACCTTC.

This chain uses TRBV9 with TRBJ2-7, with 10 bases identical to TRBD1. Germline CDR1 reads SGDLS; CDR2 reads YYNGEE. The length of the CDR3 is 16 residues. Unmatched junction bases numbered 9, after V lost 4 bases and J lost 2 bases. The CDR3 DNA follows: TGTGCCAGCAGCCCGAAAGGGGGGACAGGGGCCTACGAGCAGTACTTC. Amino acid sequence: CASSPKGGTGAYEQYF. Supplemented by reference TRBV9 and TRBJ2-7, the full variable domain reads DSGVTQTPKHLITATGQRVTLRCSPRSGDLSVYWYQQSLDQGLQFLIQYYNGEERAKGNILERFSAQQFPDLHSELNLSSLELGDSALYFCASSPKGGTGAYEQYFGPGTRLTVT.

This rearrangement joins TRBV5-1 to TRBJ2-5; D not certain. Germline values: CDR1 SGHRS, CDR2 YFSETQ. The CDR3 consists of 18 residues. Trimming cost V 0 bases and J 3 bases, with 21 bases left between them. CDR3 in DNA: TGCGCCAGCAGCTTGGGACCTAGAGGAAGTCTTCAGAAAGAGACCCAGTACTTC. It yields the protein CASSLGPRGSLQKETQYF.

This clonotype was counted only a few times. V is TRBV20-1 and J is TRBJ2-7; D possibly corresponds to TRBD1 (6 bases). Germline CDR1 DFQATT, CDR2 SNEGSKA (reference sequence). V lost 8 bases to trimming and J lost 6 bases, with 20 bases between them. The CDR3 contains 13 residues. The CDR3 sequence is CSTLVKQGSEQYF. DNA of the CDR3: TGCAGTACCTTAGTAAAACAGGGCAGCGAGCAGTACTTC.

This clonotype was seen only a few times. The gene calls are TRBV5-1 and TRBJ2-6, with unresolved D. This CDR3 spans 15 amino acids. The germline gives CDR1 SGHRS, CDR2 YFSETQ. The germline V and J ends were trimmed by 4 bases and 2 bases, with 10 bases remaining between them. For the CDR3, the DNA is TGCGCCAGCAGCACTCCGGCTCCTGGGGCCAACGTCCTGACTTTC. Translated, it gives CASSTPAPGANVLTF.

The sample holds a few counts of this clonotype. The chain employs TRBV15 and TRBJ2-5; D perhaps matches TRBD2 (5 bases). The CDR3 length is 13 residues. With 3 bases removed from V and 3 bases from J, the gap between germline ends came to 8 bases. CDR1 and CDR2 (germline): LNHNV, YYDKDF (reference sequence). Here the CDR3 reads CATSRRVEETQYF. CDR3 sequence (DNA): TGTGCCACCAGCAGGAGGGTAGAAGAGACCCAGTACTTC. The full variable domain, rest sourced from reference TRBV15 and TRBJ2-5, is DAMVIQNPRYQVTQFGKPVTLSCSQTLNHNVMYWYQQKSSQAPKLLFHYYDKDFNNEADTPDNFQSRRPNTSFCFLDIRSPGLGDTAMYLCATSRRVEETQYFGPGTRLLVL.

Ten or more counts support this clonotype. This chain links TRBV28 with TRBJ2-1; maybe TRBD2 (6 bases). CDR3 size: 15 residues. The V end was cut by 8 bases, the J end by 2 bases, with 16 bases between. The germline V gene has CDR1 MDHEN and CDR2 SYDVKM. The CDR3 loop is CASQVWRETYNEQFF. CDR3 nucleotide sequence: TGTGCCAGCCAGGTGTGGCGGGAAACCTACAATGAGCAGTTCTTC.

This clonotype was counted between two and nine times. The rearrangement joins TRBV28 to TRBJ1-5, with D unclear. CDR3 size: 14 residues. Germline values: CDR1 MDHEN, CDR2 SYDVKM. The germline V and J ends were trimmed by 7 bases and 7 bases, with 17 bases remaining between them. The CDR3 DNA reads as TGTGCCAGCAACCAGATGGGTCCGGGGCAGCCCCAGCATTTT. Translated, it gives CASNQMGPGQPQHF.

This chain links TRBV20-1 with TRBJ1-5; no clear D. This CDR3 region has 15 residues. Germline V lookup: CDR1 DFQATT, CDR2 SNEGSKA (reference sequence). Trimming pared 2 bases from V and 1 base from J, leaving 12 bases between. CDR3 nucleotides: TGCAGTGCTAGAACCGGTTCGTTCAGCAATCAGCCCCAGCATTTT. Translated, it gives CSARTGSFSNQPQHF.

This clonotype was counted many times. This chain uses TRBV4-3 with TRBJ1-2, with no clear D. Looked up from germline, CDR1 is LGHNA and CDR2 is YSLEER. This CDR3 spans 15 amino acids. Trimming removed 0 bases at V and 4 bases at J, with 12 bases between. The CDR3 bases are TGCGCCAGCAGCCAAGACGCCTGGGGATCCTATGGCTACACCTTC. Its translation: CASSQDAWGSYGYTF.

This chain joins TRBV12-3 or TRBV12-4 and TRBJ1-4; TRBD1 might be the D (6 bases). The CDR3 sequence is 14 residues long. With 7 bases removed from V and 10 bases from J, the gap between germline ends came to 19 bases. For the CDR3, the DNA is TGTGCCAGCACCCTGGACAGCCGATCGGCAAAACTGTTTTTT. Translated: CASTLDSRSAKLFF.

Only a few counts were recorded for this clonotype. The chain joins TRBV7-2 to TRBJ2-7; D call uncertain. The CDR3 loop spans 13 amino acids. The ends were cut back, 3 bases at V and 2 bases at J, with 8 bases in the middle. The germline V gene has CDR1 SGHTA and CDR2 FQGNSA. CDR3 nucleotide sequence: TGTGCCAGCAGCTTGAACGTTCCCTACGAGCAGTACTTC. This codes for CASSLNVPYEQYF.

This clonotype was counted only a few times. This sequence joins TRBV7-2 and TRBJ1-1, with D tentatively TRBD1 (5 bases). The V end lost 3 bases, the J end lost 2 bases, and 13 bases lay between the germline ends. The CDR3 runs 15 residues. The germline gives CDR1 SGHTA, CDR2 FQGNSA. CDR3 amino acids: CASSFGAAVNTEAFF. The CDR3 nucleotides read TGTGCCAGCAGCTTTGGGGCAGCGGTAAACACTGAAGCTTTCTTT.